The present entry profiles one T cell receptor (beta chain) with its context. Its cognate antigen is unknown. Produced via immunoSEQ multiplex PCR; TCRdb's table is partial and in-frame only. The table shows some 350,000 clones, with more than 75% occurring only once. Treatment noted: approximately 18 received Ad26.COV2.S at low or high dose, single or two shots; 5 received placebo; per-sample allocation not given. Sampling took place 63 days after the first vaccine or placebo injection. This entry comes from a study of Ad26.COV2.S vaccination and SARS-CoV-2 variants. Study context: Donor got 5x10^10 or 1x10^11 viral particles of Ad26.COV2.S. Overall study results and limits: Comparability of non-spike TCR breadth was observed across vaccine and placebo recipients. Researchers cautioned that TCR breadth and depth analyses may have underestimated total T cell responses.

CDR3 length: 13 residues. The germline V and J ends were trimmed by 2 bases and 10 bases, with 14 bases remaining between them. Germline CDR1 and CDR2: MNHNS and SASEGT. The rearrangement uses TRBV6-1 and TRBJ1-1; D uncertain. The TCR comes from a person between 18 and 65 years old who received the Ad26.COV2.S COVID-19 vaccine or a placebo. Sequencing used peripheral blood, obtained in a trial of Ad26.COV2.S vaccine versus placebo. CDR3: CASSESGTARAFF. CDR3 sequence (DNA): TGTGCCAGCAGTGAATCAGGCACGGCCAGAGCTTTCTTT.